This TCR beta chain emerged from a study of blood T cell repertoires in COVID-19. Study overall: Acute-phase and convalescent COVID-19 samples originated in the United States, Italy and Spain. PBMCs, B-cell-depleted T cells, or T cells were the source of the cDNA or gDNA that made up the material.

A Seattle source enrolled patients during active infection and followed them longitudinally. The table came from immunoSEQ multiplex PCR; TCRdb's copy has only in-frame clones and leaves some out. The sample has approximately 300,000 clones; approximately 83% are singletons. Trimming stripped 5 bases from V and 4 bases from J, with 11 bases between. CDR3 length: 14 residues. The germline V gene has CDR1 MDHEN and CDR2 SYDVKM. Material for sequencing was peripheral blood. This TCR derives from a person aged 65 to 85 with COVID-19, enrolled during active disease. The chain is built from TRBV28 and TRBJ1-4, with TRBD1 as a possible D gene (5 bases). This chain's CDR3 is CASSRGDYNEKLFF. CDR3 sequence (DNA): TGTGCCAGCAGTCGGGGGGACTATAATGAAAAACTGTTTTTT.